This T cell receptor beta chain is drawn from a study of shared clonotypes between healthy human individuals. Germline-derived CDR1 and CDR2 are SGHRS and YFSETQ. Trimming took off 5 bases at V and 0 bases at J, with 6 bases between the two ends. The CDR3 has 13 amino acids. The assay used deep level. Repertoires were generated with immunoSEQ multiplex PCR, while TCRdb's copy carries only in-frame clones and drops some. The sample shows 600,000 to 800,000 clones, roughly 72% of them seen only once. At least ten counts were recorded for this clone. Recent acute infections and vaccinations were absent in the healthy HIV-negative adult donors.

This clonotype originated in a woman in her twenties or thirties in good health. The chain links TRBV5-1 to TRBJ1-3; D not resolved. The sequenced sample was memory CD4+ T cells sorted from blood. The subset here: CD45RA-negative fraction. This CDR3 is CASRGPSGNTIYF. The CDR3 bases are TGCGCCAGCAGGGGCCCCTCTGGAAACACCATATATTTT.